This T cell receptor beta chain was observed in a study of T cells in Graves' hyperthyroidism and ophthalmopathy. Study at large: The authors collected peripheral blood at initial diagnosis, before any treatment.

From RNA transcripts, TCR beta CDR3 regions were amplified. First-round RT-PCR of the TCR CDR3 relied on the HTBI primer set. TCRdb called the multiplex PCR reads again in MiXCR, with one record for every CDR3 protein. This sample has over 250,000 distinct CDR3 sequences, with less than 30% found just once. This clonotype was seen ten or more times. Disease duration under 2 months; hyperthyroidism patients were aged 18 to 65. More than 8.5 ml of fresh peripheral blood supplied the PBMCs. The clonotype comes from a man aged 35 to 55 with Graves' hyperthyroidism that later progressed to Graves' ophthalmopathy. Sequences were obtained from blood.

CDR3 amino acids: CASSVKAGNWYEQYF. In DNA form, the CDR3 reads TGTGCCAGCAGTGTCAAAGCGGGAAATTGGTACGAGCAGTACTTC. The chain has TRBV27 and TRBJ2-7; the match to TRBD2 covers 7 bases. Looked up from germline, CDR1 is MNHEY and CDR2 is SMNVEV (reference sequence). J gave up 4 bases and V 5 bases, and 11 bases lay outside the gene matches. This CDR3 contains 15 residues.